This T cell receptor (beta chain) comes out of a study of read filtering for tumor transcriptome and immune sequencing. Germline-derived CDR1 and CDR2 are SGHTA and FQGNSA. There are 15 residues in the CDR3. After removal of 5 bases from V and 5 bases from J, the junction contained 8 bases not matched to a gene. This clonotype was counted many times. The library was built from roughly 400 ng RNA with molecular barcoded adaptors for alpha/delta and beta/gamma chains. TCRdb fed the reads into MiXCR, producing one record per CDR3 protein. The sample contains roughly 69,000 distinct CDR3 sequences, approximately 15% of which appear only once.

The sample comprised a population of CD138-negative cells sorted from bone marrow. The clonotype was recovered from a donor aged 40 or over with multiple myeloma. The chain employs TRBV7-2 and TRBJ2-2; 7 positions agree with TRBD1. This CDR3 reads CASSPRQGETGELFF. The CDR3 DNA is TGTGCCAGCAGCCCTCGACAGGGAGAGACCGGGGAGCTGTTTTTT.